The clone carrying this TCR beta chain was detected a few times. The antigen remains undetermined. The data were taken from a study of response to subunit inactivated influenza vaccine. The CDR3 has 13 amino acids. Between the trimmed V and J ends, which lost 4 bases and 7 bases, there was a span of 14 bases. Germline-derived CDR1 and CDR2 are MDHEN and SYDVKM. TCRdb used MiXCR to reprocess the RT-PCR reads, holding one entry per CDR3 protein. The profile shows roughly 170,000 distinct CDR3 sequences, approximately 8.7% of them singletons. Overall study results and limits: The authors put forward the suggestion that each seasonal influenza vaccination may bring in only a limited number of new T cells.

The sample consisted of non-naive T cells sorted from PBMCs, taken on the day of vaccination. The chain is built from TRBV28 and TRBJ2-7; possibly TRBD2 for D (5 bases). The sequence derives from a man aged 50 to 60 who received an inactivated influenza vaccine. The CDR3 bases are TGTGCCAGCAGTTCCCCCCGGGATTGGGAGCAGTACTTC. Amino acids: CASSSPRDWEQYF.